This T cell receptor (beta chain) was captured in a study of blood T cell repertoires in COVID-19 (dated by TCRdb to 2018 to 2020). Regarding the research as a whole: Samples from collaborators originated in the United States, Italy and Spain and spanned both the acute and convalescent phases of COVID-19. Where available, HLA class I and class II types were obtained from metadata supplied by the sample provider rather than from assay-based typing. The samples were drawn from the first 160 participants of the ongoing ImmuneRACE study and from 1,254 subjects provided by 6 global collaborators. Deeply sampled blood TCRbeta repertoires from subjects exposed to, actively infected with, or recovered from COVID-19 were included in the dataset. The repertoires were released in a freely available public database meant as a resource for research on the immune response to SARS-CoV-2. The prospective study material was composed of cDNA or gDNA derived from T cells, B-cell-depleted T cells, or PBMCs. Nearly every sample came with metadata listing a de-identified subject ID, COVID-19 status, age in years and sex. Results the study describes overall, beyond this receptor: How much clinical and demographic metadata was included differed by source and by participant, and the metadata was provided uncurated.

Note on this clone: It has no known antigen specificity. No much larger clone is present one base from it, and per-base qualities are unavailable.

The immunoSEQ Assay, a bias-controlled multiplex PCR, was used to amplify TCRbeta CDR3 regions from genomic DNA. The published analysis was carried out like this. Within the assay, amplification of reference gene primers was used to estimate how many nucleated cells each sample contained. To quantify the absolute abundance of each unique TCRbeta CDR3 rearrangement, sequence reads were collapsed and filtered. For each sample, productive Simpson clonality was calculated by taking the square root of Simpson's diversity index across productive rearrangements. Here the immuneACCESS table is served through TCRdb, limited to in-frame sequences with V and J called. Missing clones are a known gap in these copies; in checked studies unresolved V genes cover under half, and the rest lacks a known reason. D and trimming were read from the DNA, whereas the V and J calls and clone size are those reported in that table. The sample has around 120,000 clones on record, approximately 82% of them singletons. Roughly 9.7% of the sample is in the top ten clones.

The collaborating institutions used their own protocols to collect whole blood in K2EDTA tubes. Collaborator samples were shipped for TCRbeta analysis as frozen whole blood, isolated PBMCs, or DNA extracted from either sample type. From a lookup of the germline V gene, CDR1 and CDR2 are SQVTM and ANQGSEA. Trimmed from V: 6 bases; trimmed from J: 5 bases; junction bases lacking a gene match: 9. Inclusive of the bounding cysteine and phenylalanine, the CDR3 is 13 residues long. The read is trimmed to its CDR3 DNA, 39 bases read in frame from base 1. Specimen: peripheral blood. This clonotype was sampled from a man in his forties or fifties with active or convalescent COVID-19. The rearranged segments are TRBV29-1 and TRBJ2-5, and 7 junctional nucleotides match TRBD1. The CDR3 region has the sequence CSVGDSRGETQYF. Here is the DNA: TGCAGCGTGGGGGACAGTCGCGGCGAGACCCAGTACTTC. Outside the CDR3, residues come from the reference TRBV29-1 and TRBJ2-5 proteins, so the full variable domain is: SAVISQKPSRDICQRGTSLTIQCQVDSQVTMMFWYRQQPGQSLTLIATANQGSEATYESGFVIDKFPISRPNLTFSTLTVSNMSPEDSSIYLCSVGDSRGETQYFGPGTRLLVL.